This TCR beta chain emerged from a study of T cells after yellow fever vaccination. About the study: Fractions of low cell number were prepared using SMART-Seq v4 Ultra Low Input. Findings and caveats of the study: It was the secondary response that reached its peak faster, day 5 versus 15, but it was weaker.

MiXCR was run by TCRdb on the 5' RACE reads, yielding one entry per CDR3 protein. The profile shows a few hundred thousand distinct CDR3 sequences, about 3.5% of them singletons. The length of the CDR3 is 16 residues. CDR1 is SGHVS and CDR2 is FQNEAQ in the germline V gene. V lost 3 bases to trimming and J lost 0 bases, with 12 bases between them. As to this clonotype: Its target is not known.

The source is a man aged 18 to 30 who received the YFV17D yellow fever vaccine. The V and J genes are TRBV7-8 and TRBJ1-3; D is uncertain. This specimen consisted of PBMCs, obtained on the day of the yellow fever booster vaccination. The CDR3 sequence is CASSLGFGPSGNTIYF. The CDR3 DNA is TGTGCCAGCAGCTTGGGGTTTGGACCCTCTGGAAACACCATATATTTT.